The clone carrying this T cell receptor (beta chain) was counted only a few times. Its antigen is currently unknown. This specimen comes from a study of T cells in Graves' hyperthyroidism and ophthalmopathy. Study-wide background: At the time of initial diagnosis and before any treatment, peripheral blood was collected. The study, taken as a whole, reports: Most thyroid clonotypes expanded above 0.001 were also detected in blood.

TCR beta CDR3 regions were amplified from RNA. A first-round RT-PCR of the TCR CDR3 used the HTBI primer set. TCRdb redid the calling of the multiplex PCR reads with MiXCR, one entry per CDR3 protein. The sample has approximately 740,000 distinct CDR3 sequences; about 15% are singletons. Newly diagnosed patients aged 18 to 65 had hyperthyroidism of under 2 months' duration. Trimming stripped 2 bases from V and 2 bases from J, with 11 bases between. From germline, CDR1 is SGHTA and CDR2 FQGTGA. The CDR3 has 15 amino acids. This sequence originates from a woman in her late teens or twenties with Graves' hyperthyroidism. This chain uses TRBV7-3 with TRBJ2-3; D is ambiguous. Sequencing input: blood. CDR3 loop: CASSLGLSATDTQYF. CDR3 bases: TGTGCCAGCAGCTTAGGGCTGAGCGCCACAGATACGCAGTATTTT.